Following are 31 T cell receptor beta chains from one sample sequenced in a study of shared clonotypes between healthy human individuals. This table comes from immunoSEQ multiplex PCR, and its TCRdb copy is limited to in-frame clones, with some not included. Among roughly 1,500,000 clones listed, under 99% were seen once. Sequences were obtained from naive CD4+ T cells sorted from blood. The subset here: CD45RA+ positively selected. The origin of the receptors is a man aged 25-45 years in good health.

V usage is TRBV7-2 and J usage is TRBJ2-1, with D possibly matching TRBD2 (5 bases). CDR1 is SGHTA and CDR2 is FQGNSA in the germline V gene. CDR3 length equals 13 residues. Trimming took 4 bases from V and 8 from J, leaving 12 bases between them. The CDR3 nucleotides read TGTGCCAGCAGCTACACTAGGGAAGATGAGCAGTTCTTC. Translation: CASSYTREDEQFF.

The chain is built from TRBV21-1 and TRBJ2-7; no check of the table's D call, TRBD1, against the DNA was made. TRBV21-1 is annotated as a pseudogene. The CDR3 contains 15 residues. The CDR3 DNA reads as TGTGCCAGCAGCAAAGATAGGGACAACTCCTACGAGCAGTACTTC. Translation: CASSKDRDNSYEQYF.

This clone was detected only once. The sample contains more than one DNA sequence encoding this CDR3. This chain links TRBV9 with TRBJ1-4, with TRBD1 matching 7 bases. Unmatched junction bases numbered 4, after V lost 2 bases and J lost 6 bases. Germline V gene sequence: CDR1 SGDLS, CDR2 YYNGEE. The CDR3 sequence is 14 residues long. The CDR3 bases are TGTGCCAGCAGCGTGAGACAGGGAGATGAAAAACTGTTTTTT. Translating gives CASSVRQGDEKLFF.

The rearrangement joins TRBV10-1 to TRBJ2-1, with 7 bases fitting TRBD2. CDR1 is WNHNN, CDR2 SYGVQD, per germline (reference sequence). With V trimmed by 2 bases and J by 4 bases, 5 bases remained unmatched. The CDR3 is 15 amino acids. In DNA form, the CDR3 reads TGCGCCAGCAGTGAGGCGGCTAGCGGTTACAATGAGCAGTTCTTC. It codes for CASSEAASGYNEQFF.

The V call is TRBV5-1, the J call TRBJ2-5; 7 bases agree with TRBD1. Germline V gene data show CDR1 as SGHRS and CDR2 as YFSETQ. Trimming took 5 bases from V and 5 from J; bases not matched to a gene: 6. The CDR3 totals 13 residues. The CDR3 sequence: CASRTTGLETQYF. The DNA for the CDR3 is TGCGCCAGCAGGACGACAGGGCTGGAGACCCAGTACTTC.

This chain connects TRBV11-2 to TRBJ2-7; a weak D match, TRBD2 (6 bases). Per germline, CDR1 SGHAT and CDR2 FQNNGV. The CDR3 is 16 residues long. With 5 bases removed from V and 4 bases from J, the gap between germline ends came to 21 bases. The CDR3 DNA is TGTGCCAGCAGCCCCCAGCTCGGGGGTGTTATATACGAGCAGTACTTC. Translation: CASSPQLGGVIYEQYF.

The chain uses TRBV29-1 and TRBJ1-1; no clear D. The germline V and J ends were trimmed by 3 bases and 7 bases, with 18 bases remaining between them. CDR1 and CDR2 from the germline V gene are SQVTM and ANQGSEA. This CDR3 region has 14 residues. The CDR3 DNA is TGCAGCGTTGAGACAAAACAGCGGAAAATTGAAGCTTTCTTT. Translated, it gives CSVETKQRKIEAFF.

This clone was picked up one time. This rearrangement joins TRBV7-3 to TRBJ2-1; 7 bases fit TRBD1. Germline V gene sequence: CDR1 SGHTA, CDR2 FQGTGA. The CDR3 has 16 residues. V trimming: 5 bases; J trimming: 5 bases; junction bases outside the gene matches: 12. The CDR3 DNA is TGTGCCAGCAGCAAAGGCCCCGGGACAGAAGACAATGAGCAGTTCTTC. It specifies CASSKGPGTEDNEQFF.

The chain links TRBV15 to TRBJ2-2; no clear D. With 0 bases removed from V and 0 bases from J, the gap between germline ends came to 8 bases. This CDR3 contains 16 residues. Germline lookup yields CDR1 LNHNV and CDR2 YYDKDF (reference sequence). The CDR3 loop is CATSRDITANTGELFF. CDR3 nucleotides: TGTGCCACCAGCAGAGATATCACAGCGAACACCGGGGAGCTGTTTTTT.

This chain links TRBV5-1 with TRBJ2-1; D possibly corresponds to TRBD2 (6 bases). CDR1 and CDR2 from the germline V gene are SGHRS and YFSETQ. V lost 1 base and J lost 0, with 14 bases in between. This CDR3 spans 17 amino acids. The CDR3 protein is CASSLFPLTSSYNEQFF. The CDR3 nucleotides are TGCGCCAGCAGCTTGTTCCCGCTGACTAGCTCCTACAATGAGCAGTTCTTC.

The V gene is TRBV5-1, the J gene TRBJ2-7; TRBD1 matches 7 bases. The V and J ends lost 4 bases and 12 bases, in that order; junction bases with no gene match: 19. The germline CDR1 and CDR2 sequences are SGHRS and YFSETQ. CDR3 length: 15 amino acids. The CDR3, as DNA: TGCGCCAGCAGCACAACTACTGGACAGGCTGGGTTCGTGTACTTC. The encoded protein is CASSTTTGQAGFVYF.

The rearrangement links TRBV25-1 to TRBJ2-7, with TRBD2 as a possible D gene (6 bases). Deletions cut 9 bases from V and 5 bases from J, with 14 bases between. The CDR3 covers 12 residues. The germline V gene has CDR1 MGHDK and CDR2 SYGVNS. DNA of the CDR3: TGTGCCAGTCGTAGCGGCATCCACGAGCAGTACTTC. Its protein product is CASRSGIHEQYF.

The chain couples TRBV19 to TRBJ2-1; D is ambiguous. V lost 2 bases and J 6 bases, leaving 14 bases between the germline ends. The CDR3 totals 15 residues. Germline CDR1 reads LNHDA; CDR2 reads SQIVND (reference sequence). The CDR3 loop is CASSISWTNLNEQFF. CDR3 in DNA: TGTGCCAGTAGTATATCGTGGACCAACCTCAATGAGCAGTTCTTC.

The chain carries TRBV5-4 and TRBJ1-2; no reliable D call. Per germline, CDR1 SGHNT and CDR2 YYREEE (reference sequence). Trimming removed 4 bases from V and 5 bases from J, with 18 bases in between. CDR3 length equals 15 residues. As DNA, the CDR3 is TGTGCCAGCAGCGGCGGGAGGACTGACCGATATGGCTACACCTTC. Its translation: CASSGGRTDRYGYTF. Based on the CDR3 plus reference TRBV5-4 and TRBJ1-2, the full variable domain is ETGVTQSPTHLIKTRGQQVTLRCSSQSGHNTVSWYQQALGQGPQFIFQYYREEENGRGNFPPRFSGLQFPNYSSELNVNALELDDSALYLCASSGGRTDRYGYTFGSGTRLTVV.

The V gene is TRBV7-2, the J gene TRBJ2-7; weak D call: TRBD1 (6 bases). The length of the CDR3 is 13 residues. Looked up from germline, CDR1 is SGHTA and CDR2 is FQGNSA. V lost 5 bases, J lost 3 bases, and 11 bases lay in between. The CDR3 sequence: CASSRIQGYEQYF. For the CDR3, the DNA is TGTGCCAGCAGCCGTATACAGGGCTACGAGCAGTACTTC.

The V gene is TRBV7-9, the J gene TRBJ2-3; TRBD2 agrees at 9 bases. The CDR3 spans 17 residues. Trimming took 11 bases from V and 6 from J; bases not matched to a gene: 21. Germline loops: CDR1 SEHNR, CDR2 FQNEAQ (reference sequence). CDR3 nucleotide sequence: TGTGCCCAAACCGGGGTAGCGGGAGTTACCGGCGGGGATACGCAGTATTTT. This codes for CAQTGVAGVTGGDTQYF.

The J gene is TRBJ1-2, the V gene TRBV18; no clear D. The CDR3 is 14 residues long. V was cut by 6 bases and J by 8 bases, with 19 bases left in between. Looked up from germline, CDR1 is KGHSH and CDR2 is LQKENI. The CDR3 bases are TGTGCCAGCTCCCCCGGAATGGGGTTTAAAGGCTACACCTTC. Its translation: CASSPGMGFKGYTF. Full variable domain (outside the CDR3, taken from reference TRBV18 and TRBJ1-2): NAGVMQNPRHLVRRRGQEARLRCSPMKGHSHVYWYRQLPEEGLKFMVYLQKENIIDESGMPKERFSAEFPKEGPSILRIQQVVRGDSAAYFCASSPGMGFKGYTFGSGTRLTVV.

The CDR3 DNA reads as TGTGCCAGCTCCCCCCGGGCCTTCATAAATGAGCAGTTCTTC. As protein: CASSPRAFINEQFF. This rearrangement joins TRBV18 to TRBJ2-1, with D uncertain. Germline V lookup: CDR1 KGHSH, CDR2 LQKENI. Trimming took 6 bases from V and 7 from J, leaving 16 bases between them. This CDR3 has 14 amino acids.

V gene TRBV7-8 combines with J gene TRBJ2-1, with no clear D. The germline V gene has CDR1 SGHVS and CDR2 FQNEAQ. The CDR3 is made up of 14 amino acids. Trimming stripped 2 bases from V and 8 bases from J, with 13 bases between. CDR3 in DNA: TGTGCCAGCAGCTTAATAGTTGGTAACCATGAGCAGTTCTTC. It specifies CASSLIVGNHEQFF.

The V and J genes are TRBV5-1 and TRBJ1-2, with TRBD1 matching over 8 bases. The length of the CDR3 is 14 residues. Germline values: CDR1 SGHRS, CDR2 YFSETQ. The ends lost 3 bases at V and 8 bases at J; junction bases unmatched: 9. CDR3 bases: TGCGCCAGCAGCTCAGCCGGACAGGGTTGGGGCTACACCTTC. The encoded protein is CASSSAGQGWGYTF. Complete variable domain (other parts from reference TRBV5-1 and TRBJ1-2): KAGVTQTPRYLIKTRGQQVTLSCSPISGHRSVSWYQQTPGQGLQFLFEYFSETQRNKGNFPGRFSGRQFSNSRSEMNVSTLELGDSALYLCASSSAGQGWGYTFGSGTRLTVV.

The table lists this clone with a count of one. At one boundary the junction diverges from the germline segment, which might be a read error. V is TRBV7-2 and J is TRBJ2-2, with 8 bases identical to TRBD2. The CDR3 loop spans 15 amino acids. The germline V gene has CDR1 SGHTA and CDR2 FQGNSA. CDR3 residues: CASSLAGANTGELFF. The CDR3, as DNA: TGTGCCAGCAGCCTAGCGGGCGCGAACACCGGGGAGCTGTTTTTT. The whole variable domain, remainder taken from reference TRBV7-2 and TRBJ2-2, is GAGVSQSPSNKVTEKGKDVELRCDPISGHTALYWYRQSLGQGLEFLIYFQGNSAPDKSGLPSDRFSAERTGGSVSTLTIQRTQQEDSAVYLCASSLAGANTGELFFGEGSRLTVL.

J is TRBJ1-3 and V is TRBV6-1; D is ambiguous. The length of the CDR3 is 16 residues. Germline V gives CDR1 MNHNS, CDR2 SASEGT. V was cut by 0 bases and J by 0 bases, with 9 bases left in between. This CDR3 is CASSEALAVSGNTIYF. The CDR3 coding sequence is TGTGCCAGCAGTGAAGCGCTTGCCGTCTCTGGAAACACCATATATTTT.

This chain links TRBV11-3 with TRBJ2-2; maybe TRBD2 (6 bases). Germline CDR1 and CDR2: SGHNT and YENEEA. V was trimmed by 1 base and J by 6 bases, leaving 15 bases between them. CDR3 length: 16 residues. The CDR3 DNA reads TGTGCCAGCAGCTTAGTATTAGCAGGCGGGGCCGGGGAGCTGTTTTTT. The encoded protein is CASSLVLAGGAGELFF.

V and J are TRBV4-3 and TRBJ2-7, with D unresolved. The CDR3 spans 14 residues. Germline V gene data show CDR1 as LGHNA and CDR2 as YSLEER. The V end was cut by 1 base, the J end by 2 bases, with 9 bases between. The CDR3 nucleotides are TGCGCCAGCAGCCAAGTGGTTCAGGCCTACGAGCAGTACTTC. Encoded protein: CASSQVVQAYEQYF.

The chain combines TRBV28 with TRBJ2-5; possible D gene TRBD1, 6 bases. This CDR3 contains 14 residues. From germline, CDR1 is MDHEN and CDR2 SYDVKM. Deletions cut 4 bases from V and 3 bases from J, with 12 bases between. CDR3 sequence: CASSSQQGKETQYF. The CDR3, as DNA: TGTGCCAGCAGTTCCCAACAGGGAAAAGAGACCCAGTACTTC.

The chain recombines TRBV5-1 with TRBJ2-3; no clear D gene. This CDR3 is built from 15 residues. Trimming stripped 2 bases from V and 1 base from J, with 11 bases between. CDR1 SGHRS and CDR2 YFSETQ come from the germline V gene. CDR3 protein: CASSLNLPGTDTQYF. In DNA, the CDR3 is TGCGCCAGCAGCTTAAACCTCCCGGGCACAGATACGCAGTATTTT.

V gene TRBV27 combines with J gene TRBJ1-5, with D unresolved. This CDR3 is 14 amino acids long. V was clipped by 5 bases and J by 5 bases, with 13 bases between them. Germline V lookup: CDR1 MNHEY, CDR2 SMNVEV (reference sequence). The CDR3 loop reads CASSRYRRDQPQHF. Written as DNA, the CDR3 is TGTGCCAGCAGTCGATATAGGAGGGATCAGCCCCAGCATTTT.

The chain links TRBV6-5 to TRBJ1-4, with a weak D call TRBD1 (5 bases). CDR3 length: 14 amino acids. CDR1 MNHEY and CDR2 SVGAGI come from the germline V gene. Between the trimmed V and J ends, which lost 2 bases and 8 bases, there was a span of 12 bases. CDR3 sequence reads: CASSYDGTFEKLFF. In DNA, the CDR3 is TGTGCCAGCAGTTACGATGGGACTTTCGAAAAACTGTTTTTT.

The chain joins TRBV28 to TRBJ2-3; 9 positions agree with TRBD2. The CDR3 runs 16 residues. The V gene end was trimmed by 6 bases and the J gene end by 2 bases; junction bases not matched to a gene: 9. Germline CDR1 MDHEN, CDR2 SYDVKM. The DNA for the CDR3 is TGTGCCAGCAGCCCCTGGGCTAGCGGGATCACAGATACGCAGTATTTT. Encoded protein: CASSPWASGITDTQYF.

Here the CDR3 DNA reads TGTGCCAGCAGCGGATTCGGGGGCGCGGGCTACAATGAGCAGTTCTTC. Protein product: CASSGFGGAGYNEQFF. The chain recombines TRBV7-9 with TRBJ2-1, with D perhaps assigned TRBD1 or TRBD2 (6 bases each). From germline, CDR1 is SEHNR and CDR2 FQNEAQ (reference sequence). The ends were cut back, 5 bases at V and 3 bases at J, with 17 bases in the middle. CDR3 length: 16 residues.

The V gene is TRBV2, the J gene TRBJ2-1, with D perhaps TRBD1 or TRBD2 (6 bases each). Trimming left V 7 bases short and J 9 bases short, with 13 bases between. Germline lookup yields CDR1 SNHLY and CDR2 FYNNEI. The CDR3 is made up of 12 amino acids. DNA for the CDR3: TGTGCCAGCACCTTACAGGGAGGTGAGCAGTTCTTC. It is translated as CASTLQGGEQFF.